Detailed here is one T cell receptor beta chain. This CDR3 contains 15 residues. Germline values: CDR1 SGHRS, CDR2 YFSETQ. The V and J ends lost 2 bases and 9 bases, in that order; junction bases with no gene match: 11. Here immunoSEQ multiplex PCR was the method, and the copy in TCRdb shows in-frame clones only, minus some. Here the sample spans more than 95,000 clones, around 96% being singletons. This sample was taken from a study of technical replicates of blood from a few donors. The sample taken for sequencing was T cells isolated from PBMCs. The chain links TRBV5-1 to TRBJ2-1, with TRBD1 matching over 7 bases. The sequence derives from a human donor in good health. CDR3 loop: CASSFGGQVYAEQFF. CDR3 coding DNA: TGCGCCAGCAGCTTCGGAGGACAGGTTTATGCTGAGCAGTTCTTC. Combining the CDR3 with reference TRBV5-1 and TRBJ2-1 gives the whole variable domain KAGVTQTPRYLIKTRGQQVTLSCSPISGHRSVSWYQQTPGQGLQFLFEYFSETQRNKGNFPGRFSGRQFSNSRSEMNVSTLELGDSALYLCASSFGGQVYAEQFFGPGTRLTVL.